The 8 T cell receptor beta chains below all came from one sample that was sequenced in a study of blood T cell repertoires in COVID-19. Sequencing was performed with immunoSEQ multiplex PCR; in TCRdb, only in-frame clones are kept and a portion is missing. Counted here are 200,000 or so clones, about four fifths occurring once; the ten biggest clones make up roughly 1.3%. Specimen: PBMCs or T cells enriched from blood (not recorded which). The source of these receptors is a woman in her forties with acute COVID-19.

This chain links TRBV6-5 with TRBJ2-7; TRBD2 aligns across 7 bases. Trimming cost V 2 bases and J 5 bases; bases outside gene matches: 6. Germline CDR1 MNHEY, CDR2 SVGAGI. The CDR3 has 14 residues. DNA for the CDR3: TGTGCCAGCAGTTACCTTCGGGAGGCTAACGAGCAGTACTTC. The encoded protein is CASSYLREANEQYF.

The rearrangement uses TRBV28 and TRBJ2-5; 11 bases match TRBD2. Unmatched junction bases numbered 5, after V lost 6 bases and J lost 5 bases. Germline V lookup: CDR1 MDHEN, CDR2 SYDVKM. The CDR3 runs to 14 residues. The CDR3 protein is CASRVLAGDETQYF. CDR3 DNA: TGTGCCAGCAGGGTACTAGCGGGAGACGAGACCCAGTACTTC.

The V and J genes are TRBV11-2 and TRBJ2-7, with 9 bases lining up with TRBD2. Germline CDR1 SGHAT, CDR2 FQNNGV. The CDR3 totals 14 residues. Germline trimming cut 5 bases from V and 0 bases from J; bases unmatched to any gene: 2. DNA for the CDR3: TGTGCCAGCAGCGAGGGACTAGCCTCCTACGAGCAGTACTTC. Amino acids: CASSEGLASYEQYF.

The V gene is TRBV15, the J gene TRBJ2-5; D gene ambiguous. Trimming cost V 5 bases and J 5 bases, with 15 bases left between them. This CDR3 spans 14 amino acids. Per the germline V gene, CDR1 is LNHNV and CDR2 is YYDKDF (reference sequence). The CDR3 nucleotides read TGTGCCACCAGCCCGCAGGTGGGTCGGGAGACCCAGTACTTC. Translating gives CATSPQVGRETQYF.

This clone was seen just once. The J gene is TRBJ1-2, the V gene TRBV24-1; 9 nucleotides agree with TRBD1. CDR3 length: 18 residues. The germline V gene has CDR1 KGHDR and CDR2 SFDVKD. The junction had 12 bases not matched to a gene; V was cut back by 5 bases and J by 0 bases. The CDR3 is CATSAPSGQGDTNYGYTF. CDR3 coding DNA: TGTGCCACCAGTGCCCCTTCGGGACAGGGAGATACTAACTATGGCTACACCTTC.

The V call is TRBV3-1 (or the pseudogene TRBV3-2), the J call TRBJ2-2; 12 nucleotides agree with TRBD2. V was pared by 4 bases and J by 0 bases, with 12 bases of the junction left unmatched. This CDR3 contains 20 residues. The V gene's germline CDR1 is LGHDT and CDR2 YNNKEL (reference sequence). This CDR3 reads CASSRRLTSGRPANTGELFF. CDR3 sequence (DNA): TGTGCCAGCAGCCGGAGACTAACTAGCGGGAGGCCCGCGAACACCGGGGAGCTGTTTTTT.

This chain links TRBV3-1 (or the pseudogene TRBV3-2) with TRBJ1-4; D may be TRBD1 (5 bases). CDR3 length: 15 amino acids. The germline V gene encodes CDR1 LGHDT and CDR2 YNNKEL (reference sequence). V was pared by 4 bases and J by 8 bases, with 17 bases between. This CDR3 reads CASSPWGEVKEKLFF. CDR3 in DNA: TGTGCCAGCAGCCCCTGGGGGGAAGTGAAAGAAAAACTGTTTTTT.

The CDR3 region has the DNA TGTGCCAGCAGCCCATCCGACAGGGGAAATGAAAAACTGTTTTTT. This translates into CASSPSDRGNEKLFF. This chain links TRBV3-1 (or the pseudogene TRBV3-2) with TRBJ1-4, with 8 bases aligning to TRBD1. Germline V CDR1 and CDR2: LGHDT, YNNKEL (reference sequence). V gave up 4 bases and J gave up 5 bases; unmatched junction bases: 6. CDR3 length equals 15 residues.